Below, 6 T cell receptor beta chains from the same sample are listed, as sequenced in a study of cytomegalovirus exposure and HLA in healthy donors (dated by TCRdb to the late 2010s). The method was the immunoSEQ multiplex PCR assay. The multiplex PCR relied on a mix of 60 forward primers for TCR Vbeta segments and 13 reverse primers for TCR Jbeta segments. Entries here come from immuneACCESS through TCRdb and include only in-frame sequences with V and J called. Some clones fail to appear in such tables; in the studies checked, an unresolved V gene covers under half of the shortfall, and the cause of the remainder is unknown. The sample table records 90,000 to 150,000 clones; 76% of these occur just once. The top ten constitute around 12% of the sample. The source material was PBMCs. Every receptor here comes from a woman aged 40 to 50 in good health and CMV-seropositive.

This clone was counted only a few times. The CDR3 DNA reads TGTGCCAGCAGACCGCGGGGGGCCCTGAATGAAAAACTGTTTTTT. As protein: CASRPRGALNEKLFF. The V and J genes are TRBV7-8 and TRBJ1-4, with D perhaps TRBD1 (6 bases). Trimming pared 6 bases from V and 5 bases from J, leaving 16 bases between. The germline V gene encodes CDR1 SGHVS and CDR2 FQNEAQ. The CDR3 loop spans 15 amino acids.

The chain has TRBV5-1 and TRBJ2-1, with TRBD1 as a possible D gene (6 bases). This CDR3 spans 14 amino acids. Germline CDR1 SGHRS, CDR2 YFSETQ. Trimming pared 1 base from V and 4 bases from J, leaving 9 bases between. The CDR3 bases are TGCGCCAGCAGCTTGAGGGGGACGTACAATGAGCAGTTCTTC. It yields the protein CASSLRGTYNEQFF.

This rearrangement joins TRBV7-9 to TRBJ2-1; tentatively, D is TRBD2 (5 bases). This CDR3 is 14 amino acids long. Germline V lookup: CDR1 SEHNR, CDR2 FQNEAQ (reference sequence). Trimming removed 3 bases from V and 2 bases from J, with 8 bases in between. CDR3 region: CASSFGITYNEQFF. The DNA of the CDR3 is TGTGCCAGCAGCTTCGGGATAACCTACAATGAGCAGTTCTTC.

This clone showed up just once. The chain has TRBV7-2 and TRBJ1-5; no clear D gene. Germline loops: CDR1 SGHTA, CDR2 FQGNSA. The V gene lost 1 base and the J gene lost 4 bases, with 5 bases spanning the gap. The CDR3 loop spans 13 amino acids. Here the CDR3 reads CASSLEHNQPQHF. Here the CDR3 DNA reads TGTGCCAGCAGCTTAGAACATAATCAGCCCCAGCATTTT.

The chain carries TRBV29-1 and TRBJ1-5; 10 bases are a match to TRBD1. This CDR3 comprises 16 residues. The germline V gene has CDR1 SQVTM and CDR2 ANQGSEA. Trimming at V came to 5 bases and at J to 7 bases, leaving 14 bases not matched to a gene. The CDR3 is CSVTTSGTGVGQPQHF. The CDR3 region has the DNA TGCAGCGTTACCACTTCCGGGACAGGGGTTGGGCAGCCCCAGCATTTT.

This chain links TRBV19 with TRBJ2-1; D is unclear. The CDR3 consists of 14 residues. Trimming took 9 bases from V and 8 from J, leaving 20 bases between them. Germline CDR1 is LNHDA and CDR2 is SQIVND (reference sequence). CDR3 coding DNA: TGTGCCAGCTCAATGCCACATGCGGTTGATGAGCAGTTCTTC. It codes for CASSMPHAVDEQFF.